This TCR beta chain was sequenced in a study of PD-1 blockade in mismatch repair-deficient tumors. Study details: All were previously treated, progressing patients with about twelve mismatch repair-deficient cancer types. Study-level findings and limits: Tumor-resident clones, often undetectable pretreatment in blood, expanded then contracted after pembrolizumab.

Assay used: immunoSEQ multiplex PCR; TCRdb lists only in-frame clones, some missing. The sample has around 52,000 clones, more than 65% seen once. The germline V gene has CDR1 SQVTM and CDR2 ANQGSEA. The V end lost 3 bases, the J end lost 8 bases, and 16 bases lay between the germline ends. The CDR3 extends over 13 amino acids. Every patient had mismatch repair deficiency by PCR or immunohistochemistry. TCR sequencing covered a few patients who responded to pembrolizumab. Points on this clone: Its specificity is unknown.

The source is an adult with mismatch repair-deficient cancer. V and J are TRBV29-1 and TRBJ1-2, with D possibly TRBD1 on 6 matching bases. Sequenced material: peripheral blood, taken about 20 weeks after starting pembrolizumab. The CDR3 sequence is CSVEFGRGLGYTF. The CDR3 DNA follows: TGCAGCGTTGAGTTCGGCAGGGGTTTAGGCTACACCTTC.